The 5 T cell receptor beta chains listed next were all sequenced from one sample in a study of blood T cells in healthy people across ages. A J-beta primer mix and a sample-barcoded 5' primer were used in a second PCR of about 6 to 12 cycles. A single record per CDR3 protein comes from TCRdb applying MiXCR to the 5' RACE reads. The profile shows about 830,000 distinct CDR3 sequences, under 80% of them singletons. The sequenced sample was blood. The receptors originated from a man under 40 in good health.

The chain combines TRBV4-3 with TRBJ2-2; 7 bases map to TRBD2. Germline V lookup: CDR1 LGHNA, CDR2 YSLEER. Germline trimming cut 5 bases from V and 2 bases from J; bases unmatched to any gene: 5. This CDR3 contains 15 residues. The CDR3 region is CASSYSGLNTGELFF. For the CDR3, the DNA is TGCGCCAGCAGCTACTCGGGACTAAACACCGGGGAGCTGTTTTTT.

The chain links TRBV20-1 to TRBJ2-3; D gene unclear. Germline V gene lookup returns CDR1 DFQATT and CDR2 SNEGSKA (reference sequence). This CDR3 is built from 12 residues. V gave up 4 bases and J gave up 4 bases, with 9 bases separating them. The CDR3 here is CSATYTSDTQYF. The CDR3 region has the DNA TGCAGTGCTACGTACACCTCAGATACGCAGTATTTT.

The DNA for the CDR3 is TGCAGTGCTAGAGAGGGGGGGAGGCCGATATTGCTCGAAGCTTTCTTT. This translates into CSAREGGRPILLEAFF. This sequence joins TRBV20-1 and TRBJ1-1; the D gene is possibly TRBD1 (5 bases). The V gene's germline CDR1 is DFQATT and CDR2 SNEGSKA (reference sequence). Trimming removed 0 bases from V and 8 bases from J, with 22 bases in between. This CDR3 has 16 amino acids.

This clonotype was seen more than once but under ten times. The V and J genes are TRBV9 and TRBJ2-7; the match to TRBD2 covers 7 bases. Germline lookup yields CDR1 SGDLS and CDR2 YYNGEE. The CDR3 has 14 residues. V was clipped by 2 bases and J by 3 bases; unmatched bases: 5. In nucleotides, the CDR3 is TGTGCCAGCAGCGTTGGGGGGGGTGGCTACGAGCAGTACTTC. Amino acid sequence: CASSVGGGGYEQYF.

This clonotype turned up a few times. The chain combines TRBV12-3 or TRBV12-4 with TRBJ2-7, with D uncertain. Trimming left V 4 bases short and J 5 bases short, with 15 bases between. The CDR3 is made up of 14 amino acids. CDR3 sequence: CASSSDRRLDEQYF. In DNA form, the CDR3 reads TGTGCCAGCAGTTCGGACCGTAGGCTTGACGAGCAGTACTTC.